These 22 T cell receptor beta chains came from one sample sequenced in a study of shared clonotypes between healthy human individuals. TCRdb keeps only in-frame clones here, not all; method: immunoSEQ multiplex PCR. Of around 1.1 million clones listed, about 84% are singletons. The sequenced sample consisted of memory CD4+ T cells from PBMCs. Noted subset: CD45RA-negative fraction. These receptors came from a man younger than 35 in good health. Some clones in this sample may be carry-over from other donors' samples.

This chain connects TRBV28 to TRBJ2-4; D remains unclear. The CDR3 is 12 amino acids. Germline V gene data show CDR1 as MDHEN and CDR2 as SYDVKM. Trimming stripped 6 bases from V and 13 bases from J, with 16 bases between. CDR3 sequence reads: CASRASGRLQYF. For the CDR3, the DNA is TGTGCCAGCAGGGCTTCGGGTCGGTTACAGTACTTC.

Points on this clone: A much larger clone is a single base away; this may be a read error. The genes are TRBV4-1 and TRBJ1-2; 7 bases agree with TRBD1. The germline V gene encodes CDR1 MGHRA and CDR2 YSYEKL. The CDR3 loop spans 14 amino acids. CDR3 DNA sequence: TGCGCCAGCAACCAAGATAGGGGACAGCGAATAAACACCTTC. Translation gives CASNQDRGQRINTF.

The chain carries TRBV5-6 and TRBJ1-1; D not certain. The ends were cut back, 1 base at V and 8 bases at J, with 15 bases in the middle. The germline V gene encodes CDR1 SGHDT and CDR2 YYEEEE. The CDR3 sequence is 14 residues long. In nucleotides, the CDR3 is TGTGCCAGCAGCTTGATCCGAAATCGCCAGGAAGCTTTCTTT. Protein sequence: CASSLIRNRQEAFF.

V is TRBV5-4 and J is TRBJ2-3, with D possibly TRBD1 on 5 matching bases. The germline V gene encodes CDR1 SGHNT and CDR2 YYREEE (reference sequence). The V gene lost 3 bases and the J gene lost 6 bases, with 23 bases spanning the gap. The CDR3 has 17 residues. Here the CDR3 DNA reads TGTGCCAGCAGCTGGCTGGGGCAGGAGCTAGGCTTGGATACGCAGTATTTT. Its translation: CASSWLGQELGLDTQYF.

The V gene is TRBV7-2, the J gene TRBJ2-5, with 9 bases fitting TRBD2. CDR1 and CDR2 (germline): SGHTA, FQGNSA. The CDR3 is 15 residues long. Unmatched junction bases numbered 6, after V lost 5 bases and J lost 2 bases. Written as DNA, the CDR3 is TGTGCCAGCAGCCCAAGAAGCGGGAGGCAAGAGACCCAGTACTTC. This translates into CASSPRSGRQETQYF.

The V and J genes are TRBV19 and TRBJ2-7; D is tentatively TRBD1 or TRBD2 (5 bases each). Germline loops: CDR1 LNHDA, CDR2 SQIVND (reference sequence). CDR3 length: 16 amino acids. V dropped 3 bases and J dropped 0 bases, with 15 bases sitting between them. CDR3 in amino acids: CASSIMGRRGSYEQYF. CDR3 coding DNA: TGTGCCAGTAGTATCATGGGACGCCGGGGCTCCTACGAGCAGTACTTC. Full variable domain (remainder filled in from reference TRBV19 and TRBJ2-7): DGGITQSPKYLFRKEGQNVTLSCEQNLNHDAMYWYRQDPGQGLRLIYYSQIVNDFQKGDIAEGYSVSREKKESFPLTVTSAQKNPTAFYLCASSIMGRRGSYEQYFGPGTRLTVT.

As regards this clone: Other DNA sequences in the sample encode the same CDR3. J is TRBJ2-3 and V is TRBV18; D remains unclear. The ends were cut back, 2 bases at V and 3 bases at J, with 3 bases in the middle. Germline V gene data show CDR1 as KGHSH and CDR2 as LQKENI. CDR3 length: 12 residues. The CDR3 coding sequence is TGTGCCAGCTCACCAACGACAGATACGCAGTATTTT. Residues: CASSPTTDTQYF. Using reference TRBV18 and TRBJ2-3 for the parts outside the CDR3, the full variable domain is NAGVMQNPRHLVRRRGQEARLRCSPMKGHSHVYWYRQLPEEGLKFMVYLQKENIIDESGMPKERFSAEFPKEGPSILRIQQVVRGDSAAYFCASSPTTDTQYFGPGTRLTVL.

The table lists this clone with a few counts. Distinct nucleotide sequences in the sample also encode this CDR3. This sequence joins TRBV9 and TRBJ2-5; D possibly corresponds to TRBD2 (5 bases). Trimming removed 0 bases at V and 5 bases at J, with 8 bases between. Germline V gene sequence: CDR1 SGDLS, CDR2 YYNGEE. The CDR3 is made up of 13 amino acids. The CDR3 DNA is TGTGCCAGCAGCGTAGCGGGGTCGGAGACCCAGTACTTC. As protein: CASSVAGSETQYF.

This chain links TRBV5-1 with TRBJ2-1; 12 positions agree with TRBD2. J was trimmed by 7 bases and V by 2 bases; bases with no gene match: 7. CDR3 length: 16 amino acids. Germline values: CDR1 SGHRS, CDR2 YFSETQ. For the CDR3, the DNA is TGCGCCAGCAGCTTTGGGGTGACTAGCGGGAGTAATGAGCAGTTCTTC. It specifies CASSFGVTSGSNEQFF.

The gene calls are TRBV6-1 and TRBJ2-5; no clear D. The V gene lost 0 bases and the J gene lost 2 bases, with 7 bases spanning the gap. This CDR3 contains 14 residues. In germline, CDR1 is MNHNS, CDR2 SASEGT. CDR3 nucleotides: TGTGCCAGCAGTGAAGCGGTACAGCAAGAGACCCAGTACTTC. Translation: CASSEAVQQETQYF.

The chain recombines TRBV28 with TRBJ1-2; 9 bases map to TRBD1. The CDR3 spans 16 residues. CDR1 and CDR2 (germline): MDHEN, SYDVKM. V gave up 5 bases and J gave up 5 bases; unmatched junction bases: 12. CDR3 in amino acids: CASSPMGDRVGYGYTF. For the CDR3, the DNA is TGTGCCAGCAGTCCAATGGGGGACAGGGTTGGATATGGCTACACCTTC.

This clone has a single count. This chain connects TRBV7-8 to TRBJ1-5, with D possibly matching TRBD1 (5 bases). CDR1 is SGHVS, CDR2 FQNEAQ, per germline. The ends were cut back, 5 bases at V and 5 bases at J, with 13 bases in the middle. The CDR3 totals 14 residues. CDR3 loop: CASSKQTDDQPQHF. CDR3 DNA sequence: TGTGCCAGCAGCAAACAGACAGACGATCAGCCCCAGCATTTT.

In this sample, this clone turned up once. J is TRBJ2-4 and V is TRBV30; 14 bases map to TRBD2. Losses at the gene ends were 4 bases for V and 1 base for J; bases not matched to a gene: 6. This CDR3 is built from 17 residues. Germline V gene data show CDR1 as GTSNPN and CDR2 as SVGIG (reference sequence). CDR3 nucleotides: TGTGCCTGGACCGGGACTAGCGGGAGTCGGGCCAAAAACATTCAGTACTTC. Translated: CAWTGTSGSRAKNIQYF.

This clone was detected only once. J is TRBJ2-3 and V is TRBV29-1, with TRBD2 matching 9 bases. The CDR3 loop spans 14 amino acids. The germline gives CDR1 SQVTM, CDR2 ANQGSEA. V shed 7 bases, J shed 2 bases, and the junction held 7 bases outside the gene matches. The CDR3 region is CSALSGRTTDTQYF. The CDR3 nucleotides read TGCAGCGCCTTAAGCGGGAGGACCACAGATACGCAGTATTTT.

The chain has TRBV11-2 and TRBJ1-2; D is unresolved. Trimming took 1 base from V and 4 from J, leaving 16 bases between them. This CDR3 contains 16 residues. CDR1 is SGHAT and CDR2 is FQNNGV in the germline V gene. In nucleotides, the CDR3 is TGTGCCAGCAGCTTAGTTTCCAGGAGGATTACCTATGGCTACACCTTC. It translates to CASSLVSRRITYGYTF.

This clone was counted a few times. J is TRBJ2-2 and V is TRBV7-9; D gene uncertain. The germline V and J ends were trimmed by 1 base and 5 bases, with 5 bases remaining between them. CDR3 size: 13 residues. CDR1 SEHNR and CDR2 FQNEAQ come from the germline V gene (reference sequence). The CDR3 region has the DNA TGTGCCAGCAGCTTAGATTGGACCGGGGAGCTGTTTTTT. It encodes CASSLDWTGELFF. The full variable domain, its missing parts supplied by reference TRBV7-9 and TRBJ2-2, is DTGVSQNPRHKITKRGQNVTFRCDPISEHNRLYWYRQTLGQGPEFLTYFQNEAQLEKSRLLSDRFSAERPKGSFSTLEIQRTEQGDSAMYLCASSLDWTGELFFGEGSRLTVL.

This clone has a single count. The V call is TRBV7-9, the J call TRBJ1-1, with 9 bases fitting TRBD1. The CDR3 loop spans 17 amino acids. From germline, CDR1 is SEHNR and CDR2 FQNEAQ (reference sequence). After removal of 4 bases from V and 0 bases from J, the junction contained 9 bases not matched to a gene. The CDR3: CASSYPRDRVMNTEAFF. CDR3 coding DNA: TGTGCCAGCAGCTACCCCCGGGACAGGGTAATGAACACTGAAGCTTTCTTT.

J is TRBJ1-5 and V is TRBV19, with 9 bases matching TRBD1. After removal of 5 bases from V and 0 bases from J, the junction contained 11 bases not matched to a gene. The CDR3 has 18 amino acids. Looked up from germline, CDR1 is LNHDA and CDR2 is SQIVND (reference sequence). CDR3 sequence: CASSERTGDGISNQPQHF. The CDR3 nucleotides read TGTGCCAGTAGTGAGAGGACAGGGGATGGTATTAGCAATCAGCCCCAGCATTTT.

The chain employs TRBV30 and TRBJ1-6; no clear D. The CDR3 loop spans 13 amino acids. V was trimmed by 6 bases and J by 7 bases, leaving 13 bases between them. Germline values: CDR1 GTSNPN, CDR2 SVGIG (reference sequence). CDR3 loop: CACTQSRNSPLHF. CDR3 coding DNA: TGTGCCTGCACTCAGAGCCGCAATTCACCCCTCCACTTT. The whole variable domain, remainder taken from reference TRBV30 and TRBJ1-6, is SQTIHQWPATLVQPVGSPLSLECTVEGTSNPNLYWYRQAAGRGLQLLFYSVGIGQISSEVPQNLSASRPQDRQFILSSKKLLLSDSGFYLCACTQSRNSPLHFGNGTRLTVT.

This chain links TRBV27 with TRBJ2-7; 12 positions match TRBD2. This CDR3 comprises 17 residues. V shed 6 bases and J 3 bases; nucleotides not matched to a gene: 12. Germline assignment: CDR1 MNHEY and CDR2 SMNVEV (reference sequence). The CDR3 DNA follows: TGTGCCAGCAGCGGACTAGCGGGACGAGGGTCCTTCTACGAGCAGTACTTC. Its translation is CASSGLAGRGSFYEQYF.

The rearrangement links TRBV2 to TRBJ2-7, with TRBD1 matching over 8 bases. After removal of 6 bases from V and 2 bases from J, the junction contained 6 bases not matched to a gene. There are 14 residues in the CDR3. CDR1 and CDR2 from the germline V gene are SNHLY and FYNNEI. CDR3 in DNA: TGTGCCAGCAGGGGTGGGACAGGTGCCTACGAGCAGTACTTC. Its protein product is CASRGGTGAYEQYF.

The chain couples TRBV7-9 to TRBJ1-2; D is uncertain. Trimming removed 2 bases from V and 4 bases from J, with 8 bases in between. The CDR3 runs 13 residues. Germline CDR1 SEHNR, CDR2 FQNEAQ (reference sequence). The DNA for the CDR3 is TGTGCCAGCAGCTTAAACCAGCGCTATGGCTACACCTTC. Protein product: CASSLNQRYGYTF.